The clone carrying this TCR beta chain showed up just once. Its antigen is undetermined. This sample was included in a study of a mutant IDH1 vaccine in newly diagnosed glioma. Study-wide context: The patients received vaccinations eight times, in weeks 1, 3, 5, 7, 11, 15, 19 and 23. First vaccine doses came 4-6 weeks after radiotherapy alone, or with temozolomide cycles. Treated patients had a mean age of roughly 39 years and an approximately 62% male, around 38% female split.

The time point is: week 5, during vaccination. Topical imiquimod accompanied each vaccine dose, which consisted of 300 ug of mutant IDH1 20-mer peptide. Using immunoSEQ multiplex PCR, the repertoire was profiled, and TCRdb retains in-frame clones only, with some absent. Of approximately 80,000 clones listed, roughly nine tenths are singletons. The CDR3 has 15 amino acids. Germline-derived CDR1 and CDR2 are SGDLS and YYNGEE. V lost 1 base and J lost 4, with 11 bases in between. The clonotype originates from a woman aged 45-65 years with glioma. Sequencing used PBMCs, obtained from a glioma patient whose treatment included an IDH1 peptide vaccine. This chain uses TRBV9 with TRBJ2-2; perhaps TRBD2 as D (5 bases). The CDR3 region is CASSVRGVSTGELFF. As DNA, the CDR3 is TGTGCCAGCAGCGTACGGGGAGTTTCCACCGGGGAGCTGTTTTTT.